Each of the 20 T cell receptor beta chains below was sequenced from the same sample in a study of T cells in Graves' hyperthyroidism and ophthalmopathy. The TCR beta CDR3 regions underwent amplification using RNA transcripts as the source. The HTBI primer set was used in a first-round RT-PCR of the TCR CDR3. Each CDR3 protein is one row after TCRdb ran MiXCR on the multiplex PCR reads. The table shows about 400,000 distinct CDR3 sequences, with approximately 16% occurring only once. Sequencing used blood. These receptors came from a woman aged 55-70 years with Graves' ophthalmopathy.

This clonotype has ten or more counts. J is TRBJ2-1 and V is TRBV18; the D is unclear. CDR1 and CDR2 from the germline V gene are KGHSH and LQKENI. This CDR3 has 14 residues. With 0 bases removed from V and 8 bases from J, the gap between germline ends came to 11 bases. CDR3 sequence (DNA): TGTGCCAGCTCACCACCGGGTCAGATCGATGAGCAGTTCTTC. This sequence encodes CASSPPGQIDEQFF.

The V gene is TRBV19, the J gene TRBJ2-1; D is undetermined. The CDR3 totals 11 residues. Trimming left V 6 bases short and J 4 bases short, with 4 bases between. Germline values: CDR1 LNHDA, CDR2 SQIVND (reference sequence). The CDR3, as DNA: TGTGCCAGTAGCAAGTACAATGAGCAGTTCTTC. Its translation is CASSKYNEQFF. The full variable domain, its missing parts supplied by reference TRBV19 and TRBJ2-1, is DGGITQSPKYLFRKEGQNVTLSCEQNLNHDAMYWYRQDPGQGLRLIYYSQIVNDFQKGDIAEGYSVSREKKESFPLTVTSAQKNPTAFYLCASSKYNEQFFGPGTRLTVL.

Many counts were recorded for this clonotype. The chain has TRBV9 and TRBJ1-1, with 7 nucleotides matching TRBD1. The CDR3 extends over 14 amino acids. The V gene's germline CDR1 is SGDLS and CDR2 YYNGEE. The junction had 9 bases not matched to a gene; V was cut back by 7 bases and J by 3 bases. CDR3 sequence reads: CASSLRQGDTEAFF. CDR3 nucleotides: TGTGCCAGCTCCCTTCGACAGGGTGACACTGAAGCTTTCTTT.

This chain joins TRBV20-1 and TRBJ1-5, with D unresolved. Per the germline V gene, CDR1 is DFQATT and CDR2 is SNEGSKA (reference sequence). V lost 0 bases to trimming and J lost 0 bases, with 12 bases between them. The CDR3 length is 16 residues. This CDR3 is CSARDPHSYSNQPQHF. CDR3 nucleotide sequence: TGCAGTGCTAGAGATCCCCACAGTTATAGCAATCAGCCCCAGCATTTT.

Ten or more counts support this clonotype. This chain connects TRBV2 to TRBJ2-5; 8 bases align to TRBD2. The CDR3 sequence is 13 residues long. The germline V gene encodes CDR1 SNHLY and CDR2 FYNNEI. The ends lost 8 bases at V and 5 bases at J; junction bases unmatched: 7. DNA of the CDR3: TGTGCCAGCGGGCGGGGGGCTGAGGAGACCCAGTACTTC. This codes for CASGRGAEETQYF. Full variable domain (rest looked up from reference TRBV2 and TRBJ2-5): EPEVTQTPSHQVTQMGQEVILRCVPISNHLYFYWYRQILGQKVEFLVSFYNNEISEKSEIFDDQFSVERPDGSNFTLKIRSTKLEDSAMYFCASGRGAEETQYFGPGTRLLVL.

This clonotype has at least ten counts. The genes are TRBV28 and TRBJ1-4; tentative D call: TRBD1 (6 bases). Germline V gene sequence: CDR1 MDHEN, CDR2 SYDVKM. The V and J ends lost 4 bases and 6 bases respectively, with 12 bases between them. CDR3 length equals 14 residues. Here the CDR3 DNA reads TGTGCCAGCAGTTCCGGGACACGGGATGAAAAACTGTTTTTT. Residues: CASSSGTRDEKLFF.

This clonotype was counted only a few times. V gene TRBV20-1 combines with J gene TRBJ2-4; D assignment may be TRBD1 or TRBD2 (7 bases each). V was cut by 2 bases and J by 7 bases, with 12 bases left in between. The CDR3 spans 13 residues. Per germline, CDR1 DFQATT and CDR2 SNEGSKA (reference sequence). The CDR3 is CSARPRGGNIQYF. In DNA form, the CDR3 reads TGCAGTGCTAGACCCAGGGGGGGGAACATTCAGTACTTC.

This clonotype has only a few counts. The CDR3 sequence is CSAREPSGTPSSYEQYF. In nucleotides, the CDR3 is TGCAGTGCTAGAGAACCTAGCGGGACCCCCTCCTCCTACGAGCAGTACTTC. V is TRBV20-1 and J is TRBJ2-7; 9 bases are a match to TRBD2. V dropped 0 bases and J dropped 0; count of bases not matched to a gene: 9. This CDR3 is 17 amino acids long. Germline-derived CDR1 and CDR2 are DFQATT and SNEGSKA (reference sequence).

This clonotype was seen at least ten times. The V call is TRBV11-2, the J call TRBJ1-1; 11 bases match TRBD1. Germline-derived CDR1 and CDR2 are SGHAT and FQNNGV. V lost 6 bases, J lost 5 bases, and 5 bases stayed unmatched. The CDR3 sequence is 14 residues long. The CDR3 coding sequence is TGTGCCAGCAGAACGGACAGGGGGCTTACTGAAGCTTTCTTT. Residues: CASRTDRGLTEAFF.

This clonotype came up many times. V usage is TRBV7-9 and J usage is TRBJ2-5; the D is unclear. Between the trimmed V and J ends, which lost 8 bases and 3 bases, there was a span of 13 bases. This CDR3 has 13 amino acids. The germline CDR1 and CDR2 sequences are SEHNR and FQNEAQ (reference sequence). The DNA for the CDR3 is TGTGCCAGCGAGAACGGAATTGAAGAGACCCAGTACTTC. Its protein product is CASENGIEETQYF.

There are many counts of this clonotype. CDR3: CASRRGGDEQYF. The DNA of the CDR3 is TGTGCCAGCAGGCGAGGGGGGGACGAGCAGTACTTC. J is TRBJ2-7 and V is TRBV28; TRBD2 is a possible D gene (7 bases). CDR1 and CDR2 from the germline V gene are MDHEN and SYDVKM. This CDR3 is 12 amino acids long. Trimming took 6 bases from V and 5 from J, leaving 11 bases between them.

Turning to this clonotype: One end of the junction fails to match germline, which may point to a read error. This chain uses TRBV30 with TRBJ1-2, with D maybe TRBD1 (5 bases). The CDR3 totals 15 residues. From germline, CDR1 is GTSNPN and CDR2 SVGIG (reference sequence). The CDR3 DNA is TGTGCCTGGAGTCTTCTAAGGGGATCTAACTATGGATACACCTTC. Amino acids: CAWSLLRGSNYGYTF.

Concerning this clonotype: This could be a read error, since a much larger clone is one nucleotide away. The chain couples TRBV6-1 to TRBJ2-7; the D gene is possibly TRBD1 (6 bases). The CDR3 runs to 13 residues. In germline, CDR1 is MNHNS, CDR2 SASEGT. Trimming took 3 bases from V and 4 from J, leaving 10 bases between them. The CDR3 spells CASSEGHFYEQYF. DNA for the CDR3: TGTGCCAGCAGTGAGGGACATTTTTACGAGCAGTACTTC.

This clonotype was observed a handful of times. J is TRBJ2-5 and V is TRBV12-3 or TRBV12-4, with D perhaps TRBD2 (7 bases). V was shortened by 2 bases and J by 5 bases, with 15 bases between the two germline ends. This CDR3 is built from 15 residues. The CDR3 reads CASSLFARGGETQYF. The CDR3 DNA reads as TGTGCCAGCAGTTTATTTGCCCGCGGGGGCGAGACCCAGTACTTC.

Concerning this clonotype: Possible read error: a much larger clone is one base away. The rearrangement links TRBV20-1 to TRBJ2-5, with unresolved D. Trimming stripped 4 bases from V and 6 bases from J, with 6 bases between. The germline V gene encodes CDR1 DFQATT and CDR2 SNEGSKA (reference sequence). This CDR3 is 10 amino acids long. CDR3 nucleotides: TGCAGTGCTACGCCCCAGACCCAGTACTTC. As protein: CSATPQTQYF.

To note about this clonotype: A much larger clone lies a single base off, so this may be a read error. The CDR3 loop is CASSNRVIQNTEAFF. The CDR3 DNA reads TGTGCCAGCAGTAACCGGGTCATTCAGAACACTGAAGCTTTCTTT. The chain is built from TRBV2 and TRBJ1-1; no clear D. Germline-derived CDR1 and CDR2 are SNHLY and FYNNEI. The CDR3 contains 15 residues. V was clipped by 5 bases and J by 1 base, with 14 bases between them.

With regard to this clonotype: This sequence may be a read error, since a much larger clone differs from it by one base. The chain employs TRBV28 and TRBJ2-1; D remains unclear. The germline V gene encodes CDR1 MDHEN and CDR2 SYDVKM. The CDR3 sequence is 11 residues long. DNA of the CDR3: TGTCCCAGCAGACGACTCAATGAGCAGTTCTTC. As protein: CPSRRLNEQFF.

Here the CDR3 reads CASSWPTSGRADGELFF. The CDR3 nucleotides read TGTGCCAGCAGCTGGCCGACTAGCGGGAGGGCCGACGGGGAGCTGTTTTTT. The J gene is TRBJ2-2, the V gene TRBV5-4, with TRBD2 matching over 14 bases. This CDR3 region has 17 residues. Per the germline V gene, CDR1 is SGHNT and CDR2 is YYREEE (reference sequence). Germline trimming cut 3 bases from V and 7 bases from J; bases unmatched to any gene: 8. The entire variable domain, with the rest obtained from reference TRBV5-4 and TRBJ2-2, is as follows: ETGVTQSPTHLIKTRGQQVTLRCSSQSGHNTVSWYQQALGQGPQFIFQYYREEENGRGNFPPRFSGLQFPNYSSELNVNALELDDSALYLCASSWPTSGRADGELFFGEGSRLTVL.

Notes on this clonotype: A much larger clone is a single base away; this may be a read error. This chain connects TRBV28 to TRBJ1-1; D remains unclear. This CDR3 has 12 amino acids. Germline lookup yields CDR1 MDHEN and CDR2 SYDVKM. The CDR3 protein is CASARGYTEALF. The CDR3 DNA reads as TGTGCCAGCGCGCGGGGATACACTGAAGCTCTCTTT.

This clonotype was observed once. The rearrangement uses TRBV2 and TRBJ2-5; 7 bases fit TRBD2. The CDR3 has 15 amino acids. CDR1 is SNHLY, CDR2 FYNNEI, per germline. The V and J ends lost 11 bases and 2 bases, in that order; junction bases with no gene match: 14. The CDR3 DNA sequence: TGTGCCTCAATAACGGGAGGTGAGACTCAAGAGACCCAGTACTTC. This gives the protein CASITGGETQETQYF.